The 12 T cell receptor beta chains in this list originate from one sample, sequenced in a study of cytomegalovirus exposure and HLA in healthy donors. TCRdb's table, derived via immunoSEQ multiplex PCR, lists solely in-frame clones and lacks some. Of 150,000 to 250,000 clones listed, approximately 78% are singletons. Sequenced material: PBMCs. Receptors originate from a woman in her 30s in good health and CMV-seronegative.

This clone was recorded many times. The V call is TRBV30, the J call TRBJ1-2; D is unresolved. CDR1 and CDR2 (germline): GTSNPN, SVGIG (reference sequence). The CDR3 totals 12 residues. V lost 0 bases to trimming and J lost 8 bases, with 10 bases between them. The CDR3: CAWSVPRVGYTF. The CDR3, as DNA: TGTGCCTGGAGTGTACCCCGGGTCGGCTACACCTTC. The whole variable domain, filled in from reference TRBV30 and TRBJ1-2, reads SQTIHQWPATLVQPVGSPLSLECTVEGTSNPNLYWYRQAAGRGLQLLFYSVGIGQISSEVPQNLSASRPQDRQFILSSKKLLLSDSGFYLCAWSVPRVGYTFGSGTRLTVV.

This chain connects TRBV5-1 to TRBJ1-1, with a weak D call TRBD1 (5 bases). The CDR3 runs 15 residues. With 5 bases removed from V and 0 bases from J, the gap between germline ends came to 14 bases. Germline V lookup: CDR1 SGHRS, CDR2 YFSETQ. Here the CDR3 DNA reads TGCGCCAGCAGGGGGCAGATTCGGATGAACACTGAAGCTTTCTTT. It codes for CASRGQIRMNTEAFF.

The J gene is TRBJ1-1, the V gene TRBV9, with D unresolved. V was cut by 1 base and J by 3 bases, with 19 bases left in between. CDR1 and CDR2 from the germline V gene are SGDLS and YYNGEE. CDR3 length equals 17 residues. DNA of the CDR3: TGTGCCAGCAGCGTAACGGGAGGCGGCCTGGCGGACACTGAAGCTTTCTTT. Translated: CASSVTGGGLADTEAFF.

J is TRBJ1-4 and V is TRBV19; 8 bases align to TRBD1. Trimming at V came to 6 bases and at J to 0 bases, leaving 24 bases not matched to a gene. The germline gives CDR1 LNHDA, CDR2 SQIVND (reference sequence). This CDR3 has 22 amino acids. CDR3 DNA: TGTGCCAGTAGAGGGGAAAAGGGACAGGAAGCTAAAAAACCACCAACTAATGAAAAACTGTTTTTT. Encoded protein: CASRGEKGQEAKKPPTNEKLFF.

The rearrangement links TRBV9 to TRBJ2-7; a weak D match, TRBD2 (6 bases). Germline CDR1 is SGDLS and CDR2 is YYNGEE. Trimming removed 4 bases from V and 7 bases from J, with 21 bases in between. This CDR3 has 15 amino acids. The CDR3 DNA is TGTGCCAGCAGCTCCTCCGGGGCGGAGGGCCTGGAGCAGTACTTC. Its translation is CASSSSGAEGLEQYF.

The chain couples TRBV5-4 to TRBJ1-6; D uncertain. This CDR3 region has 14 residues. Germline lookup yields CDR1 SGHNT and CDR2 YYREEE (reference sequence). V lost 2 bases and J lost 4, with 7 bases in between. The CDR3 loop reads CASSLQLYNSPLHF. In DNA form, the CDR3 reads TGTGCCAGCAGCTTACAGCTATATAATTCACCCCTCCACTTT.

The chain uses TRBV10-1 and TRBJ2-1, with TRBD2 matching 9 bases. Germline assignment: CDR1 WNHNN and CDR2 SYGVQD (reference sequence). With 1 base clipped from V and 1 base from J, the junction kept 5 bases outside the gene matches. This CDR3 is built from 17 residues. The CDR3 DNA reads TGCGCCAGCAGTGAGTACGCTAGCGGGATATCCTACAATGAGCAGTTCTTC. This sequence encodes CASSEYASGISYNEQFF.

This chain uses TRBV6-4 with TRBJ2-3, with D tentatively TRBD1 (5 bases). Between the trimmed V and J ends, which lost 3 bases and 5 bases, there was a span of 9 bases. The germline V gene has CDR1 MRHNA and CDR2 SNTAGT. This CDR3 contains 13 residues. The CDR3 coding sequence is TGTGCCAGCAGTGAACGCACAGGAGATACGCAGTATTTT. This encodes CASSERTGDTQYF.

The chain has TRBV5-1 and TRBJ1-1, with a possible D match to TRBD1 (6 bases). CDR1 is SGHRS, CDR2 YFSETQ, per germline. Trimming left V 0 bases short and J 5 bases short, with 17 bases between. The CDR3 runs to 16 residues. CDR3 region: CASSLDRVWGKTEAFF. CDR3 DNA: TGCGCCAGCAGCTTGGACAGGGTATGGGGTAAGACTGAAGCTTTCTTT.

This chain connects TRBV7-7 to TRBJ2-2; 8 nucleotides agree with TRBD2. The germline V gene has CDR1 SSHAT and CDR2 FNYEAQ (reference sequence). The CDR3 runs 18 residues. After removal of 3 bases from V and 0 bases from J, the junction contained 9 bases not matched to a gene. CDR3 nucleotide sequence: TGTGCCAGCAGCTTCGCCCTAGCGGGCCTAACGAACACCGGGGAGCTGTTTTTT. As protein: CASSFALAGLTNTGELFF.

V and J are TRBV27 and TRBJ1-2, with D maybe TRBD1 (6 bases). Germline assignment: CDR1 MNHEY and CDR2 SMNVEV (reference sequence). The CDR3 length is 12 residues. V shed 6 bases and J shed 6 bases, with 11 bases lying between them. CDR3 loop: CASRRGADGYTF. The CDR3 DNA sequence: TGTGCCAGCAGGCGGGGGGCAGATGGCTACACCTTC.

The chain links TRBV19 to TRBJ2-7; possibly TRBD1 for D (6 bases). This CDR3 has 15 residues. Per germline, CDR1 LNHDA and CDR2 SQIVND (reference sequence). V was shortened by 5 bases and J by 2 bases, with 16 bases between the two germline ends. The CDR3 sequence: CASSSPRDTTYEQYF. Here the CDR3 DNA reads TGTGCCAGTAGTTCTCCTCGGGACACCACCTACGAGCAGTACTTC.